The 3 T cell receptor beta chains below all came from one sample that was sequenced in a study of blood T cell repertoires in COVID-19 (dated by TCRdb to 2020 to 2022). Libraries were built with the immunoSEQ multiplex PCR assay. TCRdb mirrors the immuneACCESS table, restricted to in-frame sequences. Some clones are absent from its copies; in checked studies, under half trace to an unresolved V gene, and the reason for the others is unknown. The sample table records around 43,000 clones; under 90% of these occur just once. About a fifth of the sample lies in the top ten. Sequencing input: peripheral blood. These receptors all come from a man aged 45-65 years with active COVID-19.

The chain couples TRBV11-2 to TRBJ2-7, with D uncertain. This CDR3 comprises 12 residues. V lost 5 bases and J lost 0, with 5 bases in between. Per germline, CDR1 SGHAT and CDR2 FQNNGV. In nucleotides, the CDR3 is TGTGCCAGCAGCGTCAACTCCTACGAGCAGTACTTC. This gives the protein CASSVNSYEQYF. Complete variable domain (other parts from reference TRBV11-2 and TRBJ2-7): EAGVAQSPRYKIIEKRQSVAFWCNPISGHATLYWYQQILGQGPKLLIQFQNNGVVDDSQLPKDRFSAERLKGVDSTLKIQPAKLEDSAVYLCASSVNSYEQYFGPGTRLTVT.

The chain carries TRBV19 and TRBJ2-2; 7 nucleotides agree with TRBD1. After removal of 1 base from V and 4 bases from J, the junction contained 6 bases not matched to a gene. CDR3 length: 16 amino acids. Germline CDR1 reads LNHDA; CDR2 reads SQIVND (reference sequence). For the CDR3, the DNA is TGTGCCAGTAGTATAGCCCCAGGGGGTCCCACCGGGGAGCTGTTTTTT. It encodes CASSIAPGGPTGELFF.

The chain combines TRBV11-3 with TRBJ2-1; 8 nucleotides line up with TRBD1. V dropped 5 bases and J dropped 8; count of bases not matched to a gene: 5. Germline loops: CDR1 SGHNT, CDR2 YENEEA. The CDR3 is made up of 13 amino acids. In DNA form, the CDR3 reads TGTGCCAGCAGCCCCGGACAGGGCGATGAGCAGTTCTTC. Translating gives CASSPGQGDEQFF. The whole variable domain, filled in from reference TRBV11-3 and TRBJ2-1, reads EAGVVQSPRYKIIEKKQPVAFWCNPISGHNTLYWYLQNLGQGPELLIRYENEEAVDDSQLPKDRFSAERLKGVDSTLKIQPAELGDSAVYLCASSPGQGDEQFFGPGTRLTVL.